This record concerns one T cell receptor beta chain sequence. Its antigen is unidentified. The source of the sample is a study of somatic mutations in cytotoxic T cells in rheumatoid arthritis. Points from the study as a whole: Age-matched healthy controls and rheumatoid arthritis patients had CD8+ T-cell clonality that did not differ significantly.

Sequenced by immunoSEQ multiplex PCR; TCRdb stores in-frame clones only, minus some. This sample has roughly 11,000 clones, with around 70% found just once. The J segment lost 5 bases and the V segment lost 6 bases, leaving 1 base of the junction unmatched. From germline, CDR1 is SGHNT and CDR2 YENEEA. This CDR3 comprises 13 residues. The sequence was obtained from a man aged 65 to 85 in good health. The chain carries TRBV11-3 and TRBJ2-3; 11 nucleotides match TRBD1. The sample was CD8+ T cells sorted from blood. CDR3: CASRGQGGDTQYF. The CDR3 DNA is TGTGCCAGCAGGGGACAGGGGGGAGATACGCAGTATTTT. The full variable domain, rest sourced from reference TRBV11-3 and TRBJ2-3, is EAGVVQSPRYKIIEKKQPVAFWCNPISGHNTLYWYLQNLGQGPELLIRYENEEAVDDSQLPKDRFSAERLKGVDSTLKIQPAELGDSAVYLCASRGQGGDTQYFGPGTRLTVL.